The T cell receptor beta chain under discussion was sequenced for a study of cytomegalovirus exposure and HLA in healthy donors. 13 Jbeta primers and 60 Vbeta primers were used for the PCR. The protocol was immunoSEQ multiplex PCR, while the TCRdb copy is restricted to in-frame clones and leaves out a portion. The table shows almost 95,000 clones, with about three fifths occurring only once. This CDR3 contains 14 residues. V was trimmed by 2 bases and J by 5 bases, leaving 12 bases between them. The germline V gene has CDR1 MNHEY and CDR2 SVGAGI. The sample holds a few counts of this clone. Its cognate antigen is unknown. Findings and limits, study-wide: Association with HLA alleles at 0.05 false discovery rate was found for 16,951 TCR beta sequences in a later analysis.

This clonotype was obtained from a man aged 25 to 45 in good health and CMV-seronegative. The chain uses TRBV6-5 and TRBJ1-2, with D possibly being TRBD1 (5 bases). The sequenced sample consisted of PBMCs. The CDR3 region is CASSYGAGWYGYTF. CDR3 coding DNA: TGTGCCAGCAGTTACGGGGCGGGGTGGTATGGCTACACCTTC.